The 32 T cell receptor beta chains listed next were all sequenced from one sample in a study of blood T cell repertoires in COVID-19. Profiling relied on immunoSEQ multiplex PCR, and the TCRdb table lists in-frame clones only, not all of them. The sample lists some 150,000 clones, roughly 82% occurring once. The material sequenced was peripheral blood. These TCRs come from a man aged 70 or older with acute or convalescent COVID-19.

The genes are TRBV5-1 and TRBJ1-4, with unresolved D. Germline CDR1 and CDR2: SGHRS and YFSETQ. V lost 0 bases, J lost 8 bases, and 11 bases lay in between. This CDR3 comprises 14 residues. The CDR3 DNA follows: TGCGCCAGCAGCTTGGTACAAGGAGGAGAAAAACTGTTTTTT. Translated: CASSLVQGGEKLFF.

This rearrangement joins TRBV6-5 to TRBJ2-7; D remains unclear. From germline, CDR1 is MNHEY and CDR2 SVGAGI. Trimming left V 8 bases short and J 1 base short, with 12 bases between. The CDR3 is 13 residues long. This CDR3 reads CASQKEQSYEQYF. For the CDR3, the DNA is TGTGCCAGCCAAAAGGAACAGTCCTACGAGCAGTACTTC.

The chain has TRBV6-6 and TRBJ2-7; 9 positions agree with TRBD1. V lost 4 bases and J lost 2; bases outside the gene matches: 3. Germline V lookup: CDR1 MNHNY, CDR2 SVGAGI (reference sequence). The CDR3 contains 14 residues. CDR3 DNA: TGTGCCAGCAGTTTGGGACAGGGTCCCTACGAGCAGTACTTC. As protein: CASSLGQGPYEQYF.

J is TRBJ1-4 and V is TRBV11-2, with D possibly matching TRBD1 (5 bases). The germline CDR1 and CDR2 sequences are SGHAT and FQNNGV. The V gene lost 4 bases and the J gene lost 4 bases, with 16 bases spanning the gap. The CDR3 is 16 residues long. In nucleotides, the CDR3 is TGTGCCAGCAGCTCCCTGAGGAGTAGGGGTAATGAAAAACTGTTTTTT. Translated, it gives CASSSLRSRGNEKLFF. Full variable domain (outside the CDR3, taken from reference TRBV11-2 and TRBJ1-4): EAGVAQSPRYKIIEKRQSVAFWCNPISGHATLYWYQQILGQGPKLLIQFQNNGVVDDSQLPKDRFSAERLKGVDSTLKIQPAKLEDSAVYLCASSSLRSRGNEKLFFGSGTQLSVL.

This clone has only a few counts. The rearrangement links TRBV6-1 to TRBJ2-1; 8 nucleotides align to TRBD1. CDR1 and CDR2 (germline): MNHNS, SASEGT. V shed 2 bases, J shed 2 bases, and the junction held 14 bases outside the gene matches. This CDR3 is built from 19 residues. In DNA form, the CDR3 reads TGTGCCAGCAGTGAAACAGGGGGATCTTACGGGGCTGCCTACAATGAGCAGTTCTTC. Encoded protein: CASSETGGSYGAAYNEQFF.

This rearrangement joins TRBV6-1 to TRBJ2-3; D is possibly TRBD2 (5 bases). V gave up 3 bases and J gave up 2 bases, with 6 bases separating them. This CDR3 has 13 amino acids. Germline V gene lookup returns CDR1 MNHNS and CDR2 SASEGT. CDR3 DNA sequence: TGTGCCAGCAGTGAGAGGGTCACAGATACGCAGTATTTT. It is translated as CASSERVTDTQYF.

This clone appeared once. This chain joins TRBV19 and TRBJ2-5; a possible D gene is TRBD1 (6 bases). Germline CDR1 and CDR2: LNHDA and SQIVND (reference sequence). The CDR3 has 15 amino acids. Trimming shortened V by 2 bases and J by 5 bases, and 15 bases separated the two germline ends. CDR3 in amino acids: CASSITAGETETQYF. CDR3 coding DNA: TGTGCCAGTAGTATAACGGCAGGGGAAACGGAGACCCAGTACTTC.

The gene calls are TRBV7-8 and TRBJ2-1; 13 bases align to TRBD2. V shed 7 bases, J shed 7 bases, and the junction held 16 bases outside the gene matches. Germline V lookup: CDR1 SGHVS, CDR2 FQNEAQ. This CDR3 has 18 amino acids. The CDR3 reads CASNRRPRGGLAGNEQFF. For the CDR3, the DNA is TGTGCCAGCAACCGAAGGCCCCGGGGGGGACTAGCGGGGAATGAGCAGTTCTTC.

The gene calls are TRBV7-8 and TRBJ2-1; perhaps TRBD2 as D (5 bases). The length of the CDR3 is 16 residues. CDR1 is SGHVS and CDR2 is FQNEAQ in the germline V gene. V dropped 6 bases and J dropped 0 bases, with 15 bases sitting between them. Here the CDR3 DNA reads TGTGCCAGCAGTCTGGAGGCCCGGAGCTCCTACAATGAGCAGTTCTTC. It specifies CASSLEARSSYNEQFF. The full variable domain, completed using reference TRBV7-8 and TRBJ2-1, is GAGVSQSPRYKVAKRGQDVALRCDPISGHVSLFWYQQALGQGPEFLTYFQNEAQLDKSGLPSDRFFAERPEGSVSTLKIQRTQQEDSAVYLCASSLEARSSYNEQFFGPGTRLTVL.

V and J are TRBV15 and TRBJ1-4, with 8 bases identical to TRBD1. Germline-derived CDR1 and CDR2 are LNHNV and YYDKDF (reference sequence). This CDR3 contains 15 residues. Trimming took 8 bases from V and 7 from J; bases not matched to a gene: 12. The CDR3 loop reads CATRGVGTGGEKLFF. The CDR3 DNA sequence: TGTGCCACCCGAGGGGTTGGGACAGGTGGTGAAAAACTGTTTTTT.

Remarks on this clone: This likely comes from a read error, as the CDR3 has no conserved phenylalanine or tryptophan at its end. The DNA is omitted, as the CDR3 cannot be located on it reliably, and the CDR3 follows TCRdb's listing. V is TRBV27 and J is TRBJ1-1; no check of the table's D call, TRBD1, against the DNA was made. The CDR3 length is 9 residues, termini included. Germline V gene sequence: CDR1 MNHEY, CDR2 SMNVEV (reference sequence). CDR3 amino acids: CASSFPNND.

The V gene is TRBV12-3 or TRBV12-4, the J gene TRBJ2-7, with a weak D call TRBD1 (6 bases). V was trimmed by 1 base and J by 9 bases, leaving 13 bases between them. CDR3 length: 13 amino acids. CDR3 residues: CASSLGGGRSQYF. The CDR3 DNA reads as TGTGCCAGCAGTTTAGGAGGGGGTAGGTCGCAGTACTTC.

The chain is built from TRBV6-4 and TRBJ2-3; 8 bases map to TRBD2. This CDR3 region has 15 residues. V dropped 3 bases and J dropped 0; count of bases not matched to a gene: 2. Germline CDR1 and CDR2: MRHNA and SNTAGT. The CDR3 spells CASSESSGSTDTQYF. The CDR3 nucleotides are TGTGCCAGCAGTGAGTCTAGCGGGAGCACAGATACGCAGTATTTT.

The V gene is TRBV5-1, the J gene TRBJ1-1; D is ambiguous. V was shortened by 0 bases and J by 7 bases, with 13 bases between the two germline ends. Germline CDR1 reads SGHRS; CDR2 reads YFSETQ. The CDR3 loop spans 14 amino acids. The CDR3 region has the DNA TGCGCCAGCAGCTTGGCAGGCAGCAGCTTTGAAGCTTTCTTT. Translating it yields CASSLAGSSFEAFF.

The V call is TRBV5-1, the J call TRBJ2-5, with 11 bases aligning to TRBD1. The germline gives CDR1 SGHRS, CDR2 YFSETQ. The ends lost 4 bases at V and 5 bases at J; junction bases unmatched: 4. The CDR3 contains 14 residues. The CDR3 bases are TGCGCCAGCAGCAAGGGACAGGGGGGCGAGACCCAGTACTTC. Encoded protein: CASSKGQGGETQYF.

The chain employs TRBV7-9 and TRBJ1-5; a possible D gene is TRBD1 (6 bases). There are 14 residues in the CDR3. V was clipped by 5 bases and J by 4 bases, with 12 bases between them. CDR1 and CDR2 from the germline V gene are SEHNR and FQNEAQ (reference sequence). The CDR3 region has the DNA TGTGCCAGCAGCCCCACACAGGGTAATCAGCCCCAGCATTTT. It specifies CASSPTQGNQPQHF.

The chain joins TRBV28 to TRBJ1-4; no clear D gene. Germline V gene data show CDR1 as MDHEN and CDR2 as SYDVKM. The CDR3 extends over 14 amino acids. Deletions cut 3 bases from V and 8 bases from J, with 13 bases between. The CDR3 loop reads CASSFTRNFEKLFF. Written as DNA, the CDR3 is TGTGCCAGCAGTTTTACCAGGAACTTCGAAAAACTGTTTTTT.

This sequence joins TRBV5-1 and TRBJ2-5; D gene ambiguous. The germline V gene encodes CDR1 SGHRS and CDR2 YFSETQ. Trimming took off 0 bases at V and 1 base at J, with 7 bases between the two ends. The CDR3 extends over 14 amino acids. Here the CDR3 reads CASSLGSFQETQYF. The CDR3 nucleotides read TGCGCCAGCAGCTTGGGGAGCTTCCAAGAGACCCAGTACTTC.

The chain joins TRBV5-1 to TRBJ1-1; D unclear. Germline values: CDR1 SGHRS, CDR2 YFSETQ. The CDR3 runs 15 residues. V shed 4 bases and J shed 2 bases, with 15 bases lying between them. The CDR3 reads CASSPRTRDNTEAFF. The CDR3 DNA follows: TGCGCCAGCAGCCCCCGGACCCGGGATAACACTGAAGCTTTCTTT.

The chain uses TRBV5-1 and TRBJ1-2; 9 bases fit TRBD1. CDR3 length: 17 amino acids. CDR1 and CDR2 from the germline V gene are SGHRS and YFSETQ. V lost 3 bases and J lost 4; bases outside the gene matches: 13. CDR3 DNA sequence: TGCGCCAGCAGCTCTGGGGGGACAGGGTCGGGCGTCTATGGCTACACCTTC. Protein product: CASSSGGTGSGVYGYTF. The variable domain in full, completed from reference TRBV5-1 and TRBJ1-2, reads KAGVTQTPRYLIKTRGQQVTLSCSPISGHRSVSWYQQTPGQGLQFLFEYFSETQRNKGNFPGRFSGRQFSNSRSEMNVSTLELGDSALYLCASSSGGTGSGVYGYTFGSGTRLTVV.

CDR3 loop: CASSLGQLSTDTQYF. CDR3 sequence (DNA): TGTGCCAGCAGCTTAGGGCAGTTAAGCACAGATACGCAGTATTTT. The chain combines TRBV7-3 with TRBJ2-3; D gene ambiguous. V lost 2 bases and J 0 bases, leaving 9 bases between the germline ends. Germline V gene data show CDR1 as SGHTA and CDR2 as FQGTGA. CDR3 length: 15 amino acids.

This chain joins TRBV11-1 and TRBJ2-1; D is possibly TRBD2 (5 bases). This CDR3 is 15 amino acids long. Germline values: CDR1 SGHAT, CDR2 FQDESV (reference sequence). The germline V and J ends were trimmed by 4 bases and 0 bases, with 10 bases remaining between them. The CDR3 sequence is CASSSSGSSYNEQFF. The CDR3, as DNA: TGTGCCAGCAGCTCAAGCGGAAGCTCCTACAATGAGCAGTTCTTC.

The genes are TRBV9 and TRBJ2-5; D is possibly TRBD2 (5 bases). The V gene lost 3 bases and the J gene lost 7 bases, with 16 bases spanning the gap. This CDR3 region has 14 residues. CDR1 and CDR2 (germline): SGDLS, YYNGEE. The CDR3 sequence is CASSAIGPEGTQYF. CDR3 coding DNA: TGTGCCAGCAGCGCGATTGGACCAGAGGGGACCCAGTACTTC.

V gene TRBV11-1 combines with J gene TRBJ2-1; D is ambiguous. From germline, CDR1 is SGHAT and CDR2 FQDESV (reference sequence). Trimming left V 0 bases short and J 2 bases short, with 8 bases between. The CDR3 sequence is 15 residues long. The CDR3 is CASSLAQFTYNEQFF. CDR3 bases: TGTGCCAGCAGCTTAGCACAGTTCACCTACAATGAGCAGTTCTTC.

The V and J genes are TRBV5-1 and TRBJ1-6; D might be TRBD1 (5 bases). The CDR3 is made up of 14 amino acids. Germline V gene lookup returns CDR1 SGHRS and CDR2 YFSETQ. Trimming removed 3 bases from V and 5 bases from J, with 9 bases in between. DNA for the CDR3: TGCGCCAGCAGCTCGACAGTCAATAATTCACCCCTCCACTTT. Translating gives CASSSTVNNSPLHF.

Here the CDR3 reads CASSEAARVEETQYF. CDR3 sequence (DNA): TGTGCCAGCAGTGAAGCGGCCAGGGTAGAAGAGACCCAGTACTTC. The chain links TRBV2 to TRBJ2-5, with a possible D match to TRBD1 (5 bases). The germline V gene encodes CDR1 SNHLY and CDR2 FYNNEI. This CDR3 spans 15 amino acids. The V end lost 0 bases, the J end lost 3 bases, and 11 bases lay between the germline ends. Using reference TRBV2 and TRBJ2-5 for the parts outside the CDR3, the full variable domain is EPEVTQTPSHQVTQMGQEVILRCVPISNHLYFYWYRQILGQKVEFLVSFYNNEISEKSEIFDDQFSVERPDGSNFTLKIRSTKLEDSAMYFCASSEAARVEETQYFGPGTRLLVL.

The chain links TRBV2 to TRBJ1-4, with a tentative D call TRBD1 (6 bases). The CDR3 length is 14 residues. Germline assignment: CDR1 SNHLY and CDR2 FYNNEI. V lost 9 bases and J lost 6, with 17 bases in between. The CDR3 loop is CASNYRAGDEKLFF. The CDR3, as DNA: TGTGCCAGTAATTACAGGGCAGGGGATGAAAAACTGTTTTTT.

The genes are TRBV5-1 and TRBJ1-5; D may be TRBD1 (5 bases). Trimming left V 1 base short and J 2 bases short, with 13 bases between. Germline assignment: CDR1 SGHRS and CDR2 YFSETQ. The CDR3 length is 16 residues. CDR3 DNA sequence: TGCGCCAGCAGCTTGATTGGGGGGGGTGGCAATCAGCCCCAGCATTTT. Amino acids: CASSLIGGGGNQPQHF.

This chain's CDR3 is CSVAKTGAGANVLTF. The CDR3 region has the DNA TGCAGCGTCGCTAAGACAGGGGCTGGGGCCAACGTCCTGACTTTC. The chain couples TRBV29-1 to TRBJ2-6, with 8 positions matching TRBD1. The V segment lost 6 bases and the J segment 2 bases; nucleotides outside the gene matches: 6. The CDR3 is 15 residues long. The V gene's germline CDR1 is SQVTM and CDR2 ANQGSEA. The whole variable domain, remainder taken from reference TRBV29-1 and TRBJ2-6, is SAVISQKPSRDICQRGTSLTIQCQVDSQVTMMFWYRQQPGQSLTLIATANQGSEATYESGFVIDKFPISRPNLTFSTLTVSNMSPEDSSIYLCSVAKTGAGANVLTFGAGSRLTVL.

The chain uses TRBV7-8 and TRBJ1-1; perhaps TRBD1 as D (6 bases). The germline V gene encodes CDR1 SGHVS and CDR2 FQNEAQ. The CDR3 runs to 14 residues. The V gene lost 1 base and the J gene lost 4 bases, with 10 bases spanning the gap. As DNA, the CDR3 is TGTGCCAGCAGCTTAGGGGGGCTCGGCACTGAAGCTTTCTTT. Protein: CASSLGGLGTEAFF.

The V and J genes are TRBV12-5 and TRBJ1-2; no firm D call. V was cut by 2 bases and J by 4 bases, with 8 bases left in between. CDR1 and CDR2 (germline): LGHNT, FRNRAP. The CDR3 covers 13 residues. As DNA, the CDR3 is TGTGCTAGTGGTTTGTGGCCGGGCTATGGCTACACCTTC. It encodes CASGLWPGYGYTF. Full variable domain (remainder filled in from reference TRBV12-5 and TRBJ1-2): DARVTQTPRHKVTEMGQEVTMRCQPILGHNTVFWYRQTMMQGLELLAYFRNRAPLDDSGMPKDRFSAEMPDATLATLKIQPSEPRDSAVYFCASGLWPGYGYTFGSGTRLTVV.

This chain connects TRBV5-1 to TRBJ2-3, with unresolved D. The CDR3 extends over 16 amino acids. CDR1 is SGHRS and CDR2 is YFSETQ in the germline V gene. V was pared by 0 bases and J by 2 bases, with 13 bases between. CDR3 sequence: CASSLGISRSTDTQYF. DNA of the CDR3: TGCGCCAGCAGCTTGGGAATATCGCGGTCCACAGATACGCAGTATTTT.